One sample yielded the 6 T cell receptor beta chains listed below, sequenced in a study of shared clonotypes between healthy human individuals. Sequencing was performed with immunoSEQ multiplex PCR; in TCRdb, only in-frame clones are kept and a portion is missing. In the table there are a few million clones, 85% to 95% of which are singletons. Sequences were obtained from naive CD4+ T cells from PBMCs. Subset here: CD45RA+ positively selected. These receptor sequences come from a man in his late teens or twenties in good health. Some clones in this sample may be carry-over from other donors' samples.

In regard to this clone: Distinct nucleotide sequences in the sample also encode this CDR3. This chain connects TRBV28 to TRBJ2-1; D is unclear. V gave up 8 bases and J gave up 1 base, with 6 bases separating them. Per the germline V gene, CDR1 is MDHEN and CDR2 is SYDVKM. This CDR3 contains 12 residues. CDR3 nucleotide sequence: TGTGCCAGCGTCGGGTCCTACAATGAGCAGTTCTTC. Residues: CASVGSYNEQFF.

This clone occurred once. The gene calls are TRBV9 and TRBJ2-7, with 8 positions matching TRBD1. The V segment lost 3 bases and the J segment 3 bases; nucleotides outside the gene matches: 8. The CDR3 contains 15 residues. CDR1 is SGDLS, CDR2 YYNGEE, per germline. The CDR3 coding sequence is TGTGCCAGCAGCGCTCAACCGGGACAGGTCTACGAGCAGTACTTC. Its protein product is CASSAQPGQVYEQYF.

V and J are TRBV19 and TRBJ2-3; 8 bases are shared with TRBD2. The CDR3 runs to 14 residues. With V trimmed by 4 bases and J by 3 bases, 3 bases remained unmatched. The germline V gene has CDR1 LNHDA and CDR2 SQIVND (reference sequence). CDR3 loop: CASSKSSGTDTQYF. In nucleotides, the CDR3 is TGTGCCAGTAGTAAGTCTAGCGGGACAGATACGCAGTATTTT.

The chain couples TRBV28 to TRBJ1-2; D not resolved. The CDR3 runs to 14 residues. V lost 7 bases and J 6 bases, leaving 18 bases between the germline ends. Germline assignment: CDR1 MDHEN and CDR2 SYDVKM. Here the CDR3 DNA reads TGTGCCAGCACGCAGTTTGACTCCGGACATGGCTACACCTTC. Translating it yields CASTQFDSGHGYTF.

CDR3 protein: CASKYEHQPQHF. DNA for the CDR3: TGTGCCAGCAAGTACGAGCATCAGCCCCAGCATTTT. V gene TRBV7-2 combines with J gene TRBJ1-5; D ambiguous. V lost 7 bases and J lost 5, with 9 bases in between. CDR1 SGHTA and CDR2 FQGNSA come from the germline V gene. The CDR3 consists of 12 residues.

A note on this clone: Other nucleotide sequences in the sample specify the same CDR3. The DNA of the CDR3 is TGTGCCTGGAGTGTACAAGGAGGAGGAAACACCATATATTTT. It translates to CAWSVQGGGNTIYF. The chain has TRBV30 and TRBJ1-3; D is unclear. V lost 0 bases, J lost 4 bases, and 10 bases lay in between. CDR3 length: 14 residues. CDR1 and CDR2 from the germline V gene are GTSNPN and SVGIG (reference sequence).